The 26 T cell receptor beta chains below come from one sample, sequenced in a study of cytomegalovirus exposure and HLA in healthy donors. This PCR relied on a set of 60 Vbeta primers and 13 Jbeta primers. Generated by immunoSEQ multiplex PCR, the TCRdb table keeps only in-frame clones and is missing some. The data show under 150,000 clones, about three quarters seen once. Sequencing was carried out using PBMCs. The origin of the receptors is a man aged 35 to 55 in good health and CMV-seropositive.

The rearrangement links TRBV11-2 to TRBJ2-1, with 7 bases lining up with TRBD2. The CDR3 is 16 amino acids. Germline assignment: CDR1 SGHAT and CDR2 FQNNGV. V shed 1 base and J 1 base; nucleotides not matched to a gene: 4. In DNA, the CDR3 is TGTGCCAGCAGCTTAGGCGGGAGACGGTCCTACAATGAGCAGTTCTTC. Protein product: CASSLGGRRSYNEQFF.

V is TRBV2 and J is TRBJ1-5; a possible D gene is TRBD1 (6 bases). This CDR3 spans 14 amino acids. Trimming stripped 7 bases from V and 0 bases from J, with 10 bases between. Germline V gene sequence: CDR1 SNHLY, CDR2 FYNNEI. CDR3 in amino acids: CASNGQLSNQPQHF. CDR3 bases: TGTGCCAGCAACGGACAGCTTAGCAATCAGCCCCAGCATTTT.

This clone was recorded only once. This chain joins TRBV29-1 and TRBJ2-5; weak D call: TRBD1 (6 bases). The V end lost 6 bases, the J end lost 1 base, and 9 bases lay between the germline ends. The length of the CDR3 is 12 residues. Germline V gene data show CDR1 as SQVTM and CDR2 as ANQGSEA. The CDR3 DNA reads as TGCAGCGTCAAGACAGGCCAAGAGACCCAGTACTTC. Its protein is CSVKTGQETQYF. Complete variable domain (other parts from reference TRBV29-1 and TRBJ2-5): SAVISQKPSRDICQRGTSLTIQCQVDSQVTMMFWYRQQPGQSLTLIATANQGSEATYESGFVIDKFPISRPNLTFSTLTVSNMSPEDSSIYLCSVKTGQETQYFGPGTRLLVL.

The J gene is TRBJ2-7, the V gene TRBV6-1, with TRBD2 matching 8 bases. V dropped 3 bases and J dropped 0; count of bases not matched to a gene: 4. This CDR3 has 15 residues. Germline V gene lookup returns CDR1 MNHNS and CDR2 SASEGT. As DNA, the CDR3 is TGTGCCAGCAGTGAGGGGCTAGCGGGCTCCTACGAGCAGTACTTC. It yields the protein CASSEGLAGSYEQYF.

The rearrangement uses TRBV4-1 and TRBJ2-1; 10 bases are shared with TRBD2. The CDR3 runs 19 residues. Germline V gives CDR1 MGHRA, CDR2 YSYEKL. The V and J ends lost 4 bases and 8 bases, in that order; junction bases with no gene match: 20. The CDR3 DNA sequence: TGCGCCAGCAGCCCCCGTTGGGTAGCGGGAGGATATGGCTTCGATGAGCAGTTCTTC. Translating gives CASSPRWVAGGYGFDEQFF.

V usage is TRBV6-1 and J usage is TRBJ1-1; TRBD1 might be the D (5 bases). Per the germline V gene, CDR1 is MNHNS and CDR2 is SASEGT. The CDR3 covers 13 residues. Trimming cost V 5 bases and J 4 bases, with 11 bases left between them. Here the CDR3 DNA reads TGTGCCAGCAGTACCACAGGAGTCACTGAAGCTTTCTTT. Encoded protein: CASSTTGVTEAFF.

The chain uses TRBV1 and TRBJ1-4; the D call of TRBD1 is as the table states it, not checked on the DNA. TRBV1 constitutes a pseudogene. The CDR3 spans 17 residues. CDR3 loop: CTSSPDRVNGTNEKLFF. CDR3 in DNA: TGCACCAGCAGTCCGGACAGGGTTAACGGAACTAATGAAAAACTGTTTTTT.

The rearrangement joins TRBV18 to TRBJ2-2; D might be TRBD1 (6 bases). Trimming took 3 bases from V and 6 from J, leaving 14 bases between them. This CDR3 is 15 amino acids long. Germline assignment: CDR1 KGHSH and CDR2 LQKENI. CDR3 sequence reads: CASSPTTGTSGELFF. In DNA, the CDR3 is TGTGCCAGCTCACCTACAACCGGGACATCCGGGGAGCTGTTTTTT.

CDR3 in DNA: TGTGCCAGCAGTTCCCGAGGCGTAGCCAAAAACATTCAGTACTTC. Residues: CASSSRGVAKNIQYF. V and J are TRBV6-5 and TRBJ2-4; D unclear. Germline V CDR1 and CDR2: MNHEY, SVGAGI. The CDR3 runs 15 residues. The V and J ends lost 4 bases and 0 bases respectively, with 10 bases between them.

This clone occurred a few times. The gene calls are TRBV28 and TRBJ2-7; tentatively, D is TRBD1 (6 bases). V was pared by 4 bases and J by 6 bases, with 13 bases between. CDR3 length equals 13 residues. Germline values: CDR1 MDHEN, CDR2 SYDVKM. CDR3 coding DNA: TGTGCCAGCAGTTACCAGGGGTCTAGCGAGCAGTACTTC. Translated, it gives CASSYQGSSEQYF. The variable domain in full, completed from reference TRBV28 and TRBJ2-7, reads DVKVTQSSRYLVKRTGEKVFLECVQDMDHENMFWYRQDPGLGLRLIYFSYDVKMKEKGDIPEGYSVSREKKERFSLILESASTNQTSMYLCASSYQGSSEQYFGPGTRLTVT.

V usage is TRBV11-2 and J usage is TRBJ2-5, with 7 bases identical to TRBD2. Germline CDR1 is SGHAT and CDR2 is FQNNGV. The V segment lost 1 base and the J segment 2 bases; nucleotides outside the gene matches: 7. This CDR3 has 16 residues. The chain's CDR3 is CASSLGGDYQQETQYF. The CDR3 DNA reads TGTGCCAGCAGCTTAGGTGGGGACTACCAACAAGAGACCCAGTACTTC.

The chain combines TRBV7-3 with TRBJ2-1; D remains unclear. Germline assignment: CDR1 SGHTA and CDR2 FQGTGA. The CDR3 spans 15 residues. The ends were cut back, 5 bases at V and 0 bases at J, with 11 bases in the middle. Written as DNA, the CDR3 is TGTGCCAGCAGCCCCAGCGCCAGCTCCTACAATGAGCAGTTCTTC. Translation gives CASSPSASSYNEQFF.

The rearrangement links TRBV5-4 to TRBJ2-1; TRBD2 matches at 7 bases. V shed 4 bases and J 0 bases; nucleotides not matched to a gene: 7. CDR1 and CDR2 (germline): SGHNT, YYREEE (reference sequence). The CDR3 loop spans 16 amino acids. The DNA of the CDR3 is TGTGCCAGCAGCGGAGGGAGGGCGGCCTCCTACAATGAGCAGTTCTTC. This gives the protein CASSGGRAASYNEQFF.

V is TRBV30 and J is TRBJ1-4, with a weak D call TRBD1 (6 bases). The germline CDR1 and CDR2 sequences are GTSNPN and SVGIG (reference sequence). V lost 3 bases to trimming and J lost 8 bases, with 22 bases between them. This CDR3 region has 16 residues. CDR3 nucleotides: TGTGCCTGGAGCCCAGGTGGGGGCAGGGCCGGCGAAAAACTGTTTTTT. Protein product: CAWSPGGGRAGEKLFF.

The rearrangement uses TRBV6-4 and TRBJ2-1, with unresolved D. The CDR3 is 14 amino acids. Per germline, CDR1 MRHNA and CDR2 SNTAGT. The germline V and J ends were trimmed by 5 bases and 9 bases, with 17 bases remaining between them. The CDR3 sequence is CASSNQFLYGEQFF. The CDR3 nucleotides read TGTGCCAGCAGTAACCAATTCCTCTACGGTGAGCAGTTCTTC.

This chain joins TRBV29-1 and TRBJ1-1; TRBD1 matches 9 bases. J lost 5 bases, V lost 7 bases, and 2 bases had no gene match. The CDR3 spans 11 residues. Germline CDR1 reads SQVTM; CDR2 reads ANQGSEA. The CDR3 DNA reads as TGCAGCGCTGGGACAGGGACTGAAGCTTTCTTT. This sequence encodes CSAGTGTEAFF.

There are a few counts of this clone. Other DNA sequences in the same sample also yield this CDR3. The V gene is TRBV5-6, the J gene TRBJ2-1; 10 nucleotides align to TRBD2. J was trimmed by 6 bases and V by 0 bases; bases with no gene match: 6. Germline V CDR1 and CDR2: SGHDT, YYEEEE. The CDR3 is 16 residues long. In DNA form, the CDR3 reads TGTGCCAGCAGCTTGGGGCTAGCGGGAGTTTCCAATGAGCAGTTCTTC. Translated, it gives CASSLGLAGVSNEQFF.

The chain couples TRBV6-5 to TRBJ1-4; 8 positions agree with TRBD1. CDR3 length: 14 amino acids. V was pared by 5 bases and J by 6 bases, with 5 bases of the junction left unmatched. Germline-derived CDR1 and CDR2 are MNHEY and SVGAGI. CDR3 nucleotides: TGTGCCAGCAGTCTTGACAGGGGTTATGAAAAACTGTTTTTT. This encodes CASSLDRGYEKLFF.

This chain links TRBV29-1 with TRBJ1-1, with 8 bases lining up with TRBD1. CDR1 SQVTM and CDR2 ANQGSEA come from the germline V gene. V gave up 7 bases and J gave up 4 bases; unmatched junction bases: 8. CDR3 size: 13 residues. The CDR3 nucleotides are TGCAGCGGCGACACAGGGGGTTTCACTGAAGCTTTCTTT. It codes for CSGDTGGFTEAFF. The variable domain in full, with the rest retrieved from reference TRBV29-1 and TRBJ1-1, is SAVISQKPSRDICQRGTSLTIQCQVDSQVTMMFWYRQQPGQSLTLIATANQGSEATYESGFVIDKFPISRPNLTFSTLTVSNMSPEDSSIYLCSGDTGGFTEAFFGQGTRLTVV.

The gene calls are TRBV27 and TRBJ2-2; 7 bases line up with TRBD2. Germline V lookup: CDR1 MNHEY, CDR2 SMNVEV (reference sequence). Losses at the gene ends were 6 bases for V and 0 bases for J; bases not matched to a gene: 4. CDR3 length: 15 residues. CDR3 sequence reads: CASRRAGPNTGELFF. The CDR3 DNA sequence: TGTGCCAGCAGAAGAGCGGGACCGAACACCGGGGAGCTGTTTTTT.

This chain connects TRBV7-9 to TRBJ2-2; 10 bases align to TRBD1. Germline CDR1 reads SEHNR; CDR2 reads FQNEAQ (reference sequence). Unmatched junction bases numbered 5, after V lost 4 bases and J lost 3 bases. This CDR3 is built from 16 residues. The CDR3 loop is CASSSRQGAYTGELFF. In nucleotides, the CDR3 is TGTGCCAGCAGCTCGCGACAGGGGGCATACACCGGGGAGCTGTTTTTT.

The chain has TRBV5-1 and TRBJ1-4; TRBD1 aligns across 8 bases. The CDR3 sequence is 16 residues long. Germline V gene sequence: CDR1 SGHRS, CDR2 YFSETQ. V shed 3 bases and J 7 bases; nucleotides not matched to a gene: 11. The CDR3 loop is CASSYGGTGGSEKLFF. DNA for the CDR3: TGCGCCAGCAGCTATGGAGGTACAGGGGGAAGTGAAAAACTGTTTTTT.

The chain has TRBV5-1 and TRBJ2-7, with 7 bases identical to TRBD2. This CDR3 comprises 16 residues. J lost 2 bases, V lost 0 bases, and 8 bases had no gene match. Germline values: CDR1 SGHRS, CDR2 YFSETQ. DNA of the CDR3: TGCGCCAGCAGCTTGGTCGGCGGGGGTTCGCCCTACGAGCAGTACTTC. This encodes CASSLVGGGSPYEQYF.

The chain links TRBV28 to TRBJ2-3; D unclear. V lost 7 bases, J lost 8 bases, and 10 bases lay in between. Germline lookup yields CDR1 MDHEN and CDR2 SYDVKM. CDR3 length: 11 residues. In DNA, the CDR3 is TGTGCCAGCACCCTTAGTGGTACGCAGTATTTT. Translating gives CASTLSGTQYF.

In DNA, the CDR3 is TGTGCCAGCAGTGATGGCGGTCAAGAGACCCAGTACTTC. Protein: CASSDGGQETQYF. This chain joins TRBV2 and TRBJ2-5; the D is unclear. The CDR3 has 13 amino acids. Trimming left V 3 bases short and J 2 bases short, with 7 bases between. CDR1 and CDR2 (germline): SNHLY, FYNNEI.

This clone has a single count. This CDR3 reads CASSFEQGATNEKLFF. In DNA, the CDR3 is TGTGCCAGCAGCTTCGAACAGGGGGCAACTAATGAAAAACTGTTTTTT. The chain combines TRBV5-8 with TRBJ1-4, with 8 bases lining up with TRBD1. V lost 2 bases, J lost 0 bases, and 3 bases stayed unmatched. CDR1 and CDR2 (germline): SGHTS, YDEGEE. The CDR3 has 16 amino acids.